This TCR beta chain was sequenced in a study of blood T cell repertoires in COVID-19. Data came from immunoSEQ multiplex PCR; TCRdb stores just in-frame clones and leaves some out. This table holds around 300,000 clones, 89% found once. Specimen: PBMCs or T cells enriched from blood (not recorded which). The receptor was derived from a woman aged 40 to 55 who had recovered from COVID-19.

The CDR3 here is CASSLDSGTNTDTQYF. CDR3 nucleotide sequence: TGTGCCAGCAGCTTGGATAGCGGGACCAACACAGATACGCAGTATTTT. The rearrangement uses TRBV5-4 and TRBJ2-3; 8 nucleotides agree with TRBD2. The CDR3 sequence is 16 residues long. The V gene end was trimmed by 0 bases and the J gene end by 2 bases; junction bases not matched to a gene: 5. Germline V gene data show CDR1 as SGHNT and CDR2 as YYREEE (reference sequence). Variable domain in full (rest from reference TRBV5-4 and TRBJ2-3): ETGVTQSPTHLIKTRGQQVTLRCSSQSGHNTVSWYQQALGQGPQFIFQYYREEENGRGNFPPRFSGLQFPNYSSELNVNALELDDSALYLCASSLDSGTNTDTQYFGPGTRLTVL.